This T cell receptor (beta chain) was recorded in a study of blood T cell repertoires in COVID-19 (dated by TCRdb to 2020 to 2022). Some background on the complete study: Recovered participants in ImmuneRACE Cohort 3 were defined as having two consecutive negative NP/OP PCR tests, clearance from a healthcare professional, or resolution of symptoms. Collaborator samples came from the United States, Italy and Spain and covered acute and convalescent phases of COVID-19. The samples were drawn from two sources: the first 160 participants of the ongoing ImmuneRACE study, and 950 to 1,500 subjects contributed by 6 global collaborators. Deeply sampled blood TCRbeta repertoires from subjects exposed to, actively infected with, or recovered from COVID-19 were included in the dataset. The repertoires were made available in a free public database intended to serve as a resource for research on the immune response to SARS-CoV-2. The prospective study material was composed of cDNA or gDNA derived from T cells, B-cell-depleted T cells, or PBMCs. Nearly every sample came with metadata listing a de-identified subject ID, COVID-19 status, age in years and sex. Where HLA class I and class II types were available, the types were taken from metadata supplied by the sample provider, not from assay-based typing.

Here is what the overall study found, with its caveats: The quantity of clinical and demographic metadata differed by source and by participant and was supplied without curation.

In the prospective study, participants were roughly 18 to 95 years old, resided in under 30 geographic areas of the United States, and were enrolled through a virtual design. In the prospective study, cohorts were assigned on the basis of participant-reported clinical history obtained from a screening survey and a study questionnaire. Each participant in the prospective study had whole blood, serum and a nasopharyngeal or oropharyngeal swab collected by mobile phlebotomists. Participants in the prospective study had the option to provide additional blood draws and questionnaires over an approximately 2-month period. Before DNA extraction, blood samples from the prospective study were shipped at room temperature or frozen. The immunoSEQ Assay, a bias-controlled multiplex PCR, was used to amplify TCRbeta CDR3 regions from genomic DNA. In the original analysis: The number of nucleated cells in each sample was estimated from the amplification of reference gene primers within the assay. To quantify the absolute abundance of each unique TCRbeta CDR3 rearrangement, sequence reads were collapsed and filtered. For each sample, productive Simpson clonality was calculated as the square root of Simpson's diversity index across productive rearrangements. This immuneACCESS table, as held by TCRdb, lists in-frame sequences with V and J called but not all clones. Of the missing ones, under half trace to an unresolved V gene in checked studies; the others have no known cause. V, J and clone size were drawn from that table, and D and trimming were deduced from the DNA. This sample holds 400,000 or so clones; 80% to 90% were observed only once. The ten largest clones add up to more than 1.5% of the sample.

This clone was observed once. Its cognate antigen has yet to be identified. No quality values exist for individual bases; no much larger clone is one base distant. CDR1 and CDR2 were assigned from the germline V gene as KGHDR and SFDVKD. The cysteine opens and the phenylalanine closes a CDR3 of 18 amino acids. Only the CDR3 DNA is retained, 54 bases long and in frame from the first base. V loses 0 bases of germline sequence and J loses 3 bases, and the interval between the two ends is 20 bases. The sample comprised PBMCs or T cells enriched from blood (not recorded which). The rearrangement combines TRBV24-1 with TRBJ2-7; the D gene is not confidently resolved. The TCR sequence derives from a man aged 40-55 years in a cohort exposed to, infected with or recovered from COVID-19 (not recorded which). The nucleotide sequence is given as TGTGCCACCAGTGATTTGGCGGAGACGACCCACTCTTACTACGAGCAGTACTTC. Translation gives CATSDLAETTHSYYEQYF.